This entry lists 14 T cell receptor beta chains sequenced from one sample in a study of T cell changes during pregnancy in multiple sclerosis. Clones were sequenced by immunoSEQ multiplex PCR, and TCRdb holds only the in-frame ones, with some missing. The data hold 50,000 or so clones, with about 93% observed a single time. The input for sequencing was CD4+ T cells from peripheral blood mononuclear cells, taken in the second trimester of pregnancy. These receptors were taken from a female donor with multiple sclerosis, enrolled in a pregnancy study.

The chain couples TRBV10-1 to TRBJ2-7; TRBD2 is a possible D gene (5 bases). Trimming stripped 6 bases from V and 2 bases from J, with 11 bases between. The CDR3 covers 13 residues. The germline CDR1 and CDR2 sequences are WNHNN and SYGVQD (reference sequence). The CDR3 sequence is CASRESGAYEQYF. For the CDR3, the DNA is TGCGCCAGCAGAGAAAGCGGAGCCTACGAGCAGTACTTC.

The chain recombines TRBV30 with TRBJ1-2; tentative D call: TRBD1 (5 bases). The V gene's germline CDR1 is GTSNPN and CDR2 SVGIG (reference sequence). Trimming took off 4 bases at V and 6 bases at J, with 9 bases between the two ends. This CDR3 is 11 amino acids long. This CDR3 is CAWMGGDGYTF. DNA for the CDR3: TGTGCCTGGATGGGGGGGGATGGCTACACCTTC.

The chain links TRBV10-3 to TRBJ2-5; 9 nucleotides line up with TRBD1. From germline, CDR1 is ENHRY and CDR2 SYGVKD. Unmatched junction bases numbered 7, after V lost 8 bases and J lost 0 bases. The CDR3 runs to 15 residues. Written as DNA, the CDR3 is TGTGCCATCGGGACAGGGACCCCGTACCAAGAGACCCAGTACTTC. It codes for CAIGTGTPYQETQYF.

The rearrangement joins TRBV21-1 to TRBJ1-5. TRBV21-1 is tagged as a pseudogene. The CDR3 extends over 17 amino acids. CDR3 nucleotide sequence: TGTGCCAGCAGCAAGGGAGGGGTGGCAAAAAGCAATCAGCCCCAGCATTTT. Protein: CASSKGGVAKSNQPQHF.

This clone was recorded once. The V and J genes are TRBV4-1 and TRBJ2-5, with 11 bases matching TRBD2. The junction had 4 bases not matched to a gene; V was cut back by 5 bases and J by 5 bases. This CDR3 has 14 residues. From germline, CDR1 is MGHRA and CDR2 YSYEKL. CDR3 amino acids: CASSLRTSGETQYF. In nucleotides, the CDR3 is TGCGCCAGCAGCTTAAGGACTAGCGGGGAGACCCAGTACTTC.

The chain is built from TRBV9 and TRBJ2-1; 7 bases align to TRBD1. CDR3 length equals 15 residues. Trimming removed 3 bases from V and 4 bases from J; junction bases left unmatched: 7. The V gene's germline CDR1 is SGDLS and CDR2 YYNGEE. The CDR3 DNA follows: TGTGCCAGCAGCGCCCGGGACAGTTTATACAATGAGCAGTTCTTC. This codes for CASSARDSLYNEQFF.

The chain carries TRBV10-3 and TRBJ2-7; 8 bases are shared with TRBD1. The CDR3 has 13 residues. CDR1 is ENHRY and CDR2 is SYGVKD in the germline V gene. V dropped 6 bases and J dropped 3; count of bases not matched to a gene: 4. This CDR3 is CAIRGQENYEQYF. CDR3 DNA sequence: TGTGCCATCAGGGGACAGGAGAACTACGAGCAGTACTTC.

The J gene is TRBJ1-1, the V gene TRBV11-2, with 10 bases matching TRBD1. This CDR3 spans 17 amino acids. V gave up 5 bases and J gave up 4 bases; unmatched junction bases: 13. From germline, CDR1 is SGHAT and CDR2 FQNNGV. The CDR3 loop reads CASSATRDRGWGTEAFF. DNA of the CDR3: TGTGCCAGCAGCGCGACACGGGACAGGGGTTGGGGCACTGAAGCTTTCTTT.

This clone appeared once. The chain has TRBV4-1 and TRBJ1-3; D is ambiguous. CDR3 size: 15 residues. The germline gives CDR1 MGHRA, CDR2 YSYEKL. The germline V and J ends were trimmed by 9 bases and 2 bases, with 17 bases remaining between them. CDR3 in amino acids: CASRQVSGAGNTIYF. In nucleotides, the CDR3 is TGCGCCAGTCGGCAAGTCAGCGGGGCTGGAAACACCATATATTTT.

This chain links TRBV2 with TRBJ1-2; 7 nucleotides agree with TRBD1. The CDR3 totals 14 residues. The V gene end was trimmed by 7 bases and the J gene end by 3 bases; junction bases not matched to a gene: 8. CDR1 and CDR2 from the germline V gene are SNHLY and FYNNEI. The CDR3, as DNA: TGTGCCAGCAAGCTACGGACAGGCTACTATGGCTACACCTTC. It yields the protein CASKLRTGYYGYTF.

V usage is TRBV4-2 and J usage is TRBJ2-2, with 12 bases identical to TRBD1. V was pared by 3 bases and J by 5 bases, with 4 bases of the junction left unmatched. CDR3 size: 16 residues. Germline assignment: CDR1 LGHNA and CDR2 YNFKEQ. CDR3 sequence: CASSHGTGGRTGELFF. The CDR3 nucleotides are TGTGCCAGCAGCCATGGGACAGGGGGCAGGACCGGGGAGCTGTTTTTT.

This rearrangement joins TRBV15 to TRBJ1-3; D is ambiguous. V was cut by 3 bases and J by 0 bases, with 9 bases left in between. The CDR3 contains 15 residues. Germline loops: CDR1 LNHNV, CDR2 YYDKDF (reference sequence). The CDR3 DNA reads TGTGCCACCAGCAGTTTTCTAAGCTCTGGAAACACCATATATTTT. Its protein is CATSSFLSSGNTIYF.

The chain has TRBV6-6 and TRBJ2-5; the match to TRBD2 covers 10 bases. The ends lost 4 bases at V and 3 bases at J; junction bases unmatched: 8. The CDR3 consists of 16 residues. Germline CDR1 and CDR2: MNHNY and SVGAGI (reference sequence). The CDR3 DNA reads as TGTGCCAGCAGTTCCGGGCAGCGGGGGGGGGAAGAGACCCAGTACTTC. Residues: CASSSGQRGGEETQYF.

V is TRBV27 and J is TRBJ1-5, with D hard to call. With 2 bases removed from V and 0 bases from J, the gap between germline ends came to 8 bases. This CDR3 is 15 amino acids long. Germline loops: CDR1 MNHEY, CDR2 SMNVEV (reference sequence). CDR3: CASSLEGYSNQPQHF. CDR3 DNA sequence: TGTGCCAGCAGTTTAGAGGGATATAGCAATCAGCCCCAGCATTTT.